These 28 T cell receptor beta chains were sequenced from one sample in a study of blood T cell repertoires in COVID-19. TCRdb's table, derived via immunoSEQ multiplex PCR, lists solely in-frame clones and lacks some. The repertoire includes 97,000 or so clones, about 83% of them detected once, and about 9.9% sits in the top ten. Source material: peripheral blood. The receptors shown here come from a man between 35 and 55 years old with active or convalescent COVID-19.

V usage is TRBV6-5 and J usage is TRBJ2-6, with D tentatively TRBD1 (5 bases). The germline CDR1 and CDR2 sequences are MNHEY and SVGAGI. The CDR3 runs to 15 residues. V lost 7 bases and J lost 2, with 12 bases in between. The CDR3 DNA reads TGTGCCAGCAATTCGGCAGGGACTGGGGCCAACGTCCTGACTTTC. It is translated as CASNSAGTGANVLTF.

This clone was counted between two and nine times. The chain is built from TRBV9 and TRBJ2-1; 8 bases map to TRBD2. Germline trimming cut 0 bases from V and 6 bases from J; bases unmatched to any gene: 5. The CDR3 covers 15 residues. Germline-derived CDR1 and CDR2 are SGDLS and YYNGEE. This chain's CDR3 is CASSVEASGFNEQFF. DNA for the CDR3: TGTGCCAGCAGCGTAGAGGCTAGCGGGTTCAATGAGCAGTTCTTC.

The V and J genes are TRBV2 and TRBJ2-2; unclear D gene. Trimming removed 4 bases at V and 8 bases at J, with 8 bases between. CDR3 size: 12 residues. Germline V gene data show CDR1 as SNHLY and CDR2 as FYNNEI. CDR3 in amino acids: CASSVTAGELFF. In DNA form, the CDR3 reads TGTGCCAGCAGTGTGACTGCGGGGGAGCTGTTTTTT.

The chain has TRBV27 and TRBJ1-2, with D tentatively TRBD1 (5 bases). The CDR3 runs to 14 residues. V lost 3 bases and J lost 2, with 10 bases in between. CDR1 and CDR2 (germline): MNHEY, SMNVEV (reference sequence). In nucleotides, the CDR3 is TGTGCCAGCAGTTTCAGACAGCCGAACTATGGCTACACCTTC. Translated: CASSFRQPNYGYTF.

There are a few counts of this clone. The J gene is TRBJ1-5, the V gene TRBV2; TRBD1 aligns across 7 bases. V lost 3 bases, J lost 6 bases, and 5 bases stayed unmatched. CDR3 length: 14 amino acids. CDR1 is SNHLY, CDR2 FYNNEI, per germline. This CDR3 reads CASSDGSGGQPQHF. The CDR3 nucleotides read TGTGCCAGCAGTGACGGGTCAGGGGGTCAGCCCCAGCATTTT.

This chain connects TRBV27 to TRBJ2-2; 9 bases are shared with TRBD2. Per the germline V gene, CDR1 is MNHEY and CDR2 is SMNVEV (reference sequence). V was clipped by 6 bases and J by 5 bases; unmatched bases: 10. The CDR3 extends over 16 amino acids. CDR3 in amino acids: CASRALRGGATGELFF. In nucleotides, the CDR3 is TGTGCCAGCAGGGCCTTGCGGGGGGGCGCAACCGGGGAGCTGTTTTTT.

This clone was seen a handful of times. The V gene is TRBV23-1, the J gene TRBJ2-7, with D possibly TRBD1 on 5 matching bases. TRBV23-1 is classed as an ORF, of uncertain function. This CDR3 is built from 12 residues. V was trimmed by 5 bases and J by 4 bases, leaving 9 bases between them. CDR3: CASSVRGYEQYF. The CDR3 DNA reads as TGCGCCAGCAGTGTTAGGGGTTACGAGCAGTACTTC.

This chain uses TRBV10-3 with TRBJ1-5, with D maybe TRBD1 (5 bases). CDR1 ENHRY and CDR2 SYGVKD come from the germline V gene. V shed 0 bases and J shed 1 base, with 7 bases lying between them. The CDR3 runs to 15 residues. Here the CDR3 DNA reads TGTGCCATCAGTGAGTCCGACAGAAGCAATCAGCCCCAGCATTTT. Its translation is CAISESDRSNQPQHF.

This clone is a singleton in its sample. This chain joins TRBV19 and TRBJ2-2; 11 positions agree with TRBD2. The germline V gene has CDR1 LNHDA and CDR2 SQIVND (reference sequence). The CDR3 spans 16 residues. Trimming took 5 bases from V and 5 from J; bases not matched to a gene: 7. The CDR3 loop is CASSRLAGGNTGELFF. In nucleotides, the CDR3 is TGTGCCAGTAGTCGCCTAGCGGGGGGAAATACCGGGGAGCTGTTTTTT.

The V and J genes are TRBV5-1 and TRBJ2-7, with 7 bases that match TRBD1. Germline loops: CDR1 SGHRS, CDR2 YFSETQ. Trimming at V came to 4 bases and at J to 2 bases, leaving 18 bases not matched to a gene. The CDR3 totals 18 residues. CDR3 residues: CASSQDGWGQLSTYEQYF. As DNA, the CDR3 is TGCGCCAGCAGCCAAGACGGTTGGGGACAGCTAAGCACCTACGAGCAGTACTTC.

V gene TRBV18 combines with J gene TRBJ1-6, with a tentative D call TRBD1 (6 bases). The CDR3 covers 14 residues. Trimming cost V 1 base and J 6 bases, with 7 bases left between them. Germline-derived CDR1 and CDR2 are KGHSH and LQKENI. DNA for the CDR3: TGTGCCAGCTCACCACGGACAGTTAATTCACCCCTCCACTTT. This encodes CASSPRTVNSPLHF.

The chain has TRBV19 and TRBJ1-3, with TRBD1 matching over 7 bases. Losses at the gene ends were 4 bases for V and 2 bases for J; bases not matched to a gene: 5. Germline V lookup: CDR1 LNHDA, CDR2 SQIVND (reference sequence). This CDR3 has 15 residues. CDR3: CASSTDRDAGNTIYF. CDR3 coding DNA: TGTGCCAGTAGTACCGACAGGGACGCTGGAAACACCATATATTTT.

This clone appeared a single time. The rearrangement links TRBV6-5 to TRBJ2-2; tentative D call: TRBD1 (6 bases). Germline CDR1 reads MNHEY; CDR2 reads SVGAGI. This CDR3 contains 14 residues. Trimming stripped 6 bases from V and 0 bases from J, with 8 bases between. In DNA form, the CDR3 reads TGTGCCAGCAGAACAGGGTCGAACACCGGGGAGCTGTTTTTT. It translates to CASRTGSNTGELFF.

The CDR3 loop reads CASSLGGDTEAFF. The CDR3 DNA reads as TGTGCCAGCAGCTTAGGGGGAGACACTGAAGCTTTCTTT. V usage is TRBV5-6 and J usage is TRBJ1-1, with D tentatively TRBD1 (6 bases). The CDR3 length is 13 residues. V shed 2 bases and J shed 3 bases, with 8 bases lying between them. Per the germline V gene, CDR1 is SGHDT and CDR2 is YYEEEE. Using reference TRBV5-6 and TRBJ1-1 for the parts outside the CDR3, the full variable domain is DAGVTQSPTHLIKTRGQQVTLRCSPKSGHDTVSWYQQALGQGPQFIFQYYEEEERQRGNFPDRFSGHQFPNYSSELNVNALLLGDSALYLCASSLGGDTEAFFGQGTRLTVV.

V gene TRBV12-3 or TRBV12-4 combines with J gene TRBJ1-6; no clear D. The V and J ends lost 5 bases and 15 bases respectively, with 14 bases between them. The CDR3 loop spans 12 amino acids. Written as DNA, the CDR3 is TGTGCCAGCAGTATAAACCTAGCCGGCCTCCACTTT. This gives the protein CASSINLAGLHF.

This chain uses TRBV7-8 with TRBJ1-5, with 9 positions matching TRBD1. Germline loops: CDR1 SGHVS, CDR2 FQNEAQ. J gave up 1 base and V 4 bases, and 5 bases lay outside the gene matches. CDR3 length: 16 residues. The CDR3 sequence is CASSSLDRGSNQPQHF. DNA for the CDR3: TGTGCCAGCAGCTCATTGGACAGGGGAAGCAATCAGCCCCAGCATTTT.

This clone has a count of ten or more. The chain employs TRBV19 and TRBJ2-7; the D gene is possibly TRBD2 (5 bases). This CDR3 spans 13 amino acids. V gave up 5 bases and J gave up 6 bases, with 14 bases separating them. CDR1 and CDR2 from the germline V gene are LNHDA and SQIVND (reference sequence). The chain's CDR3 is CASSRGYRGEQYF. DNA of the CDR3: TGTGCCAGTAGTCGAGGGTACCGCGGCGAGCAGTACTTC.

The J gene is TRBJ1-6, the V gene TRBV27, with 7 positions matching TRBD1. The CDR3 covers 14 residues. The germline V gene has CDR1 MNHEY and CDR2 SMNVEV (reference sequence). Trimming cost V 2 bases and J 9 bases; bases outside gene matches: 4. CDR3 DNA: TGTGCCAGCAGTTTAGAAGGGGGCACTTCACCCCTCCACTTT. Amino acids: CASSLEGGTSPLHF.

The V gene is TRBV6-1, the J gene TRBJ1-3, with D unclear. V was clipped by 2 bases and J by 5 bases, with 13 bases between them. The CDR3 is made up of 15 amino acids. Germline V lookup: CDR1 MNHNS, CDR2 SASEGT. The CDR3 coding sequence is TGTGCCAGCAGTGAATTGGGCACGGATAGAAACACCATATATTTT. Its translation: CASSELGTDRNTIYF.

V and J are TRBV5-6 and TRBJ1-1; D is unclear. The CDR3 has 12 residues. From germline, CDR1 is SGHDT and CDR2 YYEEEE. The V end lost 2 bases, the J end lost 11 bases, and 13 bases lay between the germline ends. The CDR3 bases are TGTGCCAGCAGCTTAGGCGGCGATTTGGCTTTCTTT. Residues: CASSLGGDLAFF.

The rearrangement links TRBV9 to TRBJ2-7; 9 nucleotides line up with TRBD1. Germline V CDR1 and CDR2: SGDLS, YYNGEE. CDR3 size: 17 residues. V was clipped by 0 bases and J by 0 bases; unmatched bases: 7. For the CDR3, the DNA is TGTGCCAGCAGCGTAGAAGGCACAGGGGGCGGCTCCTACGAGCAGTACTTC. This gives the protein CASSVEGTGGGSYEQYF.

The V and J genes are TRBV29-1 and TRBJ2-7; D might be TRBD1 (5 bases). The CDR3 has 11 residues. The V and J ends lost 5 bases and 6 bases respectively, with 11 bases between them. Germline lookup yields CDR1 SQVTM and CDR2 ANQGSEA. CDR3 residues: CSVRQRSEQYF. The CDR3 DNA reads TGCAGCGTTCGACAGCGATCCGAGCAGTACTTC.

In DNA, the CDR3 is TGTGCCATCAGTGAGTCGACACGGGGGAACACTGAAGCTTTCTTT. As protein: CAISESTRGNTEAFF. The chain joins TRBV10-3 to TRBJ1-1; D unresolved. The CDR3 covers 15 residues. V was clipped by 0 bases and J by 1 base, with 9 bases between them. Germline CDR1 is ENHRY and CDR2 is SYGVKD.

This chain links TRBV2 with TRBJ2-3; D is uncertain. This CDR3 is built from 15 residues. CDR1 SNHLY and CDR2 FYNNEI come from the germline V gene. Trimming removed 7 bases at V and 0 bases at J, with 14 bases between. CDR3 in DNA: TGTGCCAGCATCCGCAATAGAGCTAGCACAGATACGCAGTATTTT. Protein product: CASIRNRASTDTQYF.

This CDR3 is CASSPNGSLAYGYTF. The CDR3 nucleotides are TGTGCCAGCAGCCCAAACGGGAGCCTAGCCTATGGCTACACCTTC. The chain employs TRBV7-9 and TRBJ1-2; no clear D gene. V was trimmed by 5 bases and J by 4 bases, leaving 17 bases between them. The CDR3 is 15 amino acids. From germline, CDR1 is SEHNR and CDR2 FQNEAQ (reference sequence).

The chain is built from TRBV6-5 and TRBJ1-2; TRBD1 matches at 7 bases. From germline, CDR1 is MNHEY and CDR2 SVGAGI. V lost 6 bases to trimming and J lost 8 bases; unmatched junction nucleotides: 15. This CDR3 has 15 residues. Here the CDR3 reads CASRAGFQGVNGYTF. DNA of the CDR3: TGTGCCAGCAGGGCGGGTTTCCAGGGGGTTAACGGCTACACCTTC.

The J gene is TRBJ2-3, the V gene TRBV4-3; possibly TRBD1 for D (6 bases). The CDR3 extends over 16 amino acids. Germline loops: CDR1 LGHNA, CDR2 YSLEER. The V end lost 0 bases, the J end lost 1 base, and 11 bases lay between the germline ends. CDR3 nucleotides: TGCGCCAGCAGCCAAGACAACAGGGATGGCACAGATACGCAGTATTTT. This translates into CASSQDNRDGTDTQYF.

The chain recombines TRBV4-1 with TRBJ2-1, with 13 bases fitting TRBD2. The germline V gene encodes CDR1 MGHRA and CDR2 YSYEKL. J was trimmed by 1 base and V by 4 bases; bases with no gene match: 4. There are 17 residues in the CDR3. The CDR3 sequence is CASSPGTSGASYNEQFF. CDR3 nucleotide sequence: TGCGCCAGCAGCCCCGGGACTAGCGGGGCTTCCTACAATGAGCAGTTCTTC.